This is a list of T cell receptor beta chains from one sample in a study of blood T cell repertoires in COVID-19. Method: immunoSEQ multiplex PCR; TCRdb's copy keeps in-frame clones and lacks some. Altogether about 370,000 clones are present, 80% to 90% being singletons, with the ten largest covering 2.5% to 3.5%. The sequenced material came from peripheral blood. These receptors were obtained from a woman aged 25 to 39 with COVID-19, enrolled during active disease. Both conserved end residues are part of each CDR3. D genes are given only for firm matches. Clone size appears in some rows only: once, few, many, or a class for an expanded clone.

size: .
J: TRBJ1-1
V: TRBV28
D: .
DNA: TGTGCCAGCAGTCCCTCCACCGGCACTGAAGCTTTCTTT
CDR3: CASSPSTGTEAFF

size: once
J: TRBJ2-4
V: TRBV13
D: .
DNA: TGTGCCAGCAGCACAACCCAGGGGGCCAAAAACATTCAGTACTTC
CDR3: CASSTTQGAKNIQYF

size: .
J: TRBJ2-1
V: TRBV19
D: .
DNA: TGTGCCAGTAGTCTAGACAAGCACAATGAGCAGTTCTTC
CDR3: CASSLDKHNEQFF

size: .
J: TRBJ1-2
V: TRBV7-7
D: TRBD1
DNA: TGTGCTAGCAGCTTAGAACAGGGGGCGCTGAACTATGGCTACACCTTC
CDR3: CASSLEQGALNYGYTF

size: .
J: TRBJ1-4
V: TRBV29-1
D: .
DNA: TGCAGCGCTAAATTAAATGAAAAACTGTTTTTT
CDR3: CSAKLNEKLFF

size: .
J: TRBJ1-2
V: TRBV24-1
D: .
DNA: TGTGCCACCAGTGATCATGGGGCTTGGTACACCTTC
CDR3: CATSDHGAWYTF

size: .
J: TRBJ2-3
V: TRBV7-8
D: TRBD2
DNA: TGTGCCAGCAGCCGAAGGAGGGAGGGGAGGCCCCCAGATACGCAGTATTTT
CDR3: CASSRRREGRPPDTQYF

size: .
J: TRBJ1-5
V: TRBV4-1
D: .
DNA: TGCGCCAGCAGAGCACAGGGAATCAATCAGCCCCAGCATTTT
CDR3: CASRAQGINQPQHF

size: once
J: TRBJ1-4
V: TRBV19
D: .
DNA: TGTGCCAGTAGTATCTCCATATCCGAAGGAGCTAATGAAAAACTGTTTTTT
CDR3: CASSISISEGANEKLFF

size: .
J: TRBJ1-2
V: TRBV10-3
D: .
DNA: TGTGCCACCAGGGTGACTTCTAACTATGGCTACACCTTC
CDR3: CATRVTSNYGYTF

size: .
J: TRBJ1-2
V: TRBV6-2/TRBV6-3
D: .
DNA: TGTGCCAGCAGTTATGGAACAGGGCGCTATGGCTACACCTTC
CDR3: CASSYGTGRYGYTF

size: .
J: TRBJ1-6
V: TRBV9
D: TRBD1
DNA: TGTGCCAGCAGCGAGACGACAGGGGATAATTCACCCCTCCACTTT
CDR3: CASSETTGDNSPLHF

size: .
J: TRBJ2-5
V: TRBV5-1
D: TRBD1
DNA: TGCGCCAGCAGCCAGGGACAGGGGATGGACGAGACCCAGTACTTC
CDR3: CASSQGQGMDETQYF

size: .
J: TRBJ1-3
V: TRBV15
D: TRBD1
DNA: TGTGCCACCAGCAGCGGACAGGGACTTAAGAGTAGAAACACCATATATTTT
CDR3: CATSSGQGLKSRNTIYF

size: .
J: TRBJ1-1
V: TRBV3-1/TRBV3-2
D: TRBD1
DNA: TGTGCCAGCAGCCTCACAGGGGACACTGAAGCTTTCTTT
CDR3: CASSLTGDTEAFF

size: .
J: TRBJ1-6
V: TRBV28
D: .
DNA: TGTGCCAGCAGTTCCATTATCAGCTCTGCAGGTTCACCCCCCCACTTT
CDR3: CASSSIISSAGSPPHF

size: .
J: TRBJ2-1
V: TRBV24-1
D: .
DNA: TGTGCCACCAGTGGCCTCCTGCCGGACTTCAATGAGCAGTTCTTC
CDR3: CATSGLLPDFNEQFF

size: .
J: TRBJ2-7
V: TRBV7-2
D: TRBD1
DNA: TGTGCCAGCAGCTCCCCGACAGGGGCCTACGAGCAGTACTTC
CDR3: CASSSPTGAYEQYF

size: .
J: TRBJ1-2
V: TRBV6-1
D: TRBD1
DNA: TGTGCCAGCAGTGAAGGGGGACAGCACTATGGCTACACCTTC
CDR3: CASSEGGQHYGYTF

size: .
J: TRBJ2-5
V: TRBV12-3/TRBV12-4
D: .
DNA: TGTGCCAGCAGTGGGACTTCCATGGAGACCCAGTACTTC
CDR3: CASSGTSMETQYF

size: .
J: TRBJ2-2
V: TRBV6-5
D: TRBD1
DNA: TGTGCCAGCAGCCACCGGACAGGGGGAGGCGGGGAGCTGTTTTTT
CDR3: CASSHRTGGGGELFF

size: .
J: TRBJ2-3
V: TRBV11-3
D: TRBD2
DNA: TGTGCCAGCAGCTTATATATCGCCGCGCTAGCGGGAGATAATACAGATACGCAGTATTTT
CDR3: CASSLYIAALAGDNTDTQYF

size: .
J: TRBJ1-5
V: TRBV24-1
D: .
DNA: TGTGCCACAGCAGGCGGGGCAGGCAATCAGCCCCAGCATTTT
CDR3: CATAGGAGNQPQHF

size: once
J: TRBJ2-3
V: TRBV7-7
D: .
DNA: TGTGCTAGCAGTCTCACTTACGCTCTAGCCTCCGCTACAGATACGCAGTATTTT
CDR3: CASSLTYALASATDTQYF

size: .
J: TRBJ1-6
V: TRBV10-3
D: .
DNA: TGTGCCATCAGTTTTACAGCAGATTCACCCCTCCACTTT
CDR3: CAISFTADSPLHF

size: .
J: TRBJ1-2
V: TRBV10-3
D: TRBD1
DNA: TGTGCCATCAGTGAGTTAAGGGACAGGGAATTTTTTATGAGCTACACCTTC
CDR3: CAISELRDREFFMSYTF

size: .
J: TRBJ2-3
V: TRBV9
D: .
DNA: TGTGCCAGCAGCCTGACGCCGGGGGATACGCAGTATTTT
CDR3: CASSLTPGDTQYF

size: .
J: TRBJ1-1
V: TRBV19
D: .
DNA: TGTGCCAGTAGTATCCACCAGGCATATGAAGCTTTCTTT
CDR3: CASSIHQAYEAFF

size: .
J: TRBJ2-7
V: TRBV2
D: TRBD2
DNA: TGTGCCAGCGGGAATGGCGGGGGGGACTACGAGCAGTACTTC
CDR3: CASGNGGGDYEQYF

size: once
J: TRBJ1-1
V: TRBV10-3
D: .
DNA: TGTGCCATCAGTGTCGAGGGTATGAACACTGAAGCTTTCTTT
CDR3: CAISVEGMNTEAFF

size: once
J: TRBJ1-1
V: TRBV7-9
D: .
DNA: TGTGCCAGCAGCACCCCCCAGGGGCCGAACACTGAAGCTTTCTTT
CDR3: CASSTPQGPNTEAFF

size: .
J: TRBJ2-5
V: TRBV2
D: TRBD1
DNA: TGTGCCAGCAGTTTCGACAGGGGGTGGGAGACCCAGTACTTC
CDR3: CASSFDRGWETQYF

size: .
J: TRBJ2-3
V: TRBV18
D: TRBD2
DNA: TGTGCCAGCTCACCAAGAGCGGGGACTAGCGGGGGACTAGATACGCAGTATTTT
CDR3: CASSPRAGTSGGLDTQYF

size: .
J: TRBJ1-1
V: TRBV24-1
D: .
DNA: TGTTTCAACTGGCCGGCTCGGGGGAACACTGAAGCTTTCTTT
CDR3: CFNWPARGNTEAFF

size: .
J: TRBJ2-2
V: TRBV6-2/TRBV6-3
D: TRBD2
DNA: TGTGCCAGCAGTTACTTGGCTAGCGGGAATCCCGGGGAGCTGTTTTTT
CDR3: CASSYLASGNPGELFF

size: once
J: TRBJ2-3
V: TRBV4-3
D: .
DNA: TGCGCCAGCAGCGCTCAAAGGAGAACAGATACGCAGTATTTT
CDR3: CASSAQRRTDTQYF

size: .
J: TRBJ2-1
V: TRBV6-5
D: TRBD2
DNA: TGTGCCAGCAGTTACTCGGGAGGGAGGGATGAGCAGTTCTTC
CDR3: CASSYSGGRDEQFF

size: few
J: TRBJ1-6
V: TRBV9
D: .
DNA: TGTGCCAGCAGCGTACTAGAGAGCTCCTATAATTCACCCCTCCACTTT
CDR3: CASSVLESSYNSPLHF

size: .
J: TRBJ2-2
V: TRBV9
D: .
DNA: TGTGCCAGCAGCGTAGGTGGGGGCGGGTCCCTTACCGGGGAGCTGTTTTTT
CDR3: CASSVGGGGSLTGELFF

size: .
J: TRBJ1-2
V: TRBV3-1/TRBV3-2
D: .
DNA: TGTGCCAGCAGCGGAATTCGCGGGGGGCTGTATGGCTACACCTTC
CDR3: CASSGIRGGLYGYTF

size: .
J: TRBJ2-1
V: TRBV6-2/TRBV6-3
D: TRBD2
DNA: TGTGCCAGCAGTCCCCCCGGACTAGCGGCCTACAATGAGCAGTTCTTC
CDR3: CASSPPGLAAYNEQFF

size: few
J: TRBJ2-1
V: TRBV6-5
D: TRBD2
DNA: TGTGCCAGCAGCCGACTAGCGGGAGGGCCTTATGAGCAGTTCTTC
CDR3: CASSRLAGGPYEQFF

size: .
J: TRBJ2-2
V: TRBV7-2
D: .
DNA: TGTGCCAGCAGCTCAGAGGTCGGGAACACCGGGGAGCTGTTTTTT
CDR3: CASSSEVGNTGELFF

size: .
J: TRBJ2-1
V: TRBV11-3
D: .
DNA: TGTGCCAGCAGCTTTGAAGCGGGCGAGCAGTTCTTC
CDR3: CASSFEAGEQFF

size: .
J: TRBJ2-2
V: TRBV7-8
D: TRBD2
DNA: TGTGCCAGCAGCCGAAGAGGACTAGCGGGAGGGGACACCGGGGAGCTGTTTTTT
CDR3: CASSRRGLAGGDTGELFF

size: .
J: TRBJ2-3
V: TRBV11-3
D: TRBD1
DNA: TGTGCCAGCAGCGCCGGGACAGGGGCCACAGATACGCAGTATTTT
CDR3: CASSAGTGATDTQYF

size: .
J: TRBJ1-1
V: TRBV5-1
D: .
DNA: TGCGCCAGCAGCAGAAGGTATGAGTCGGGGAGGACTGAAGCTTTCTTT
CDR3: CASSRRYESGRTEAFF

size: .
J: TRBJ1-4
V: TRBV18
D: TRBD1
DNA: TGTGCCAGCTCACCAGTAAACATCGGACAGGCATTAACAACTAATGAAAAACTGTTTTTT
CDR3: CASSPVNIGQALTTNEKLFF

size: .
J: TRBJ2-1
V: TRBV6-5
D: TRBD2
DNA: TGTGCCAGCAGTTACTCGGTCGGGACTAGCGGGAATGAGCAGTTCTTC
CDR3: CASSYSVGTSGNEQFF

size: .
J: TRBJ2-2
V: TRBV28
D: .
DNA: TGTGCCAGCAGTTTACAGGGAGGGGAGCTGTTTTTT
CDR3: CASSLQGGELFF

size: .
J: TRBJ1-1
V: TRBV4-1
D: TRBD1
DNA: TGCGCCAGCAGCCAAACAGGGGGGGGAAGAAACACTGAAGCTTTCTTT
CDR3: CASSQTGGGRNTEAFF

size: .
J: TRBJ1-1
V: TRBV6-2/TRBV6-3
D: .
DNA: TGTGCCAGCAGTTACTTCTCCCAAGCTTTCTTT
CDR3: CASSYFSQAFF

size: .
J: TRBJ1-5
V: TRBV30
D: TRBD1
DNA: TGTGCCTGGAGTCCCGACAGGGGTCCCAATCAGCCCCAGCATTTT
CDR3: CAWSPDRGPNQPQHF

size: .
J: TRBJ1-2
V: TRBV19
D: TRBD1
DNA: TGTGCCAGTAGTATCGGGACAGGGCGCACGATGGGCTACACCTTC
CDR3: CASSIGTGRTMGYTF